The 12 T cell receptor beta chains presented below share a single source sample, sequenced in a study of T cell repertoires in cytomegalovirus infection. TCRdb re-analysed the reads in MiXCR, keeping a single row per CDR3 protein. The data show around 750,000 distinct CDR3 sequences, roughly 33% seen once. Antigens of these TCRs are unknown. Sample: cultured CD8+ T cells from PBMCs, taken from culture after CMV antigen stimulation. All receptors come from a human donor in good health (CMV status not recorded). Some clones in this sample may be carry-over from other donors' samples.

This clonotype was seen a few times. The chain joins TRBV7-9 to TRBJ2-7; the match to TRBD1 covers 7 bases. This CDR3 contains 12 residues. V was clipped by 8 bases and J by 2 bases; unmatched bases: 3. Germline-derived CDR1 and CDR2 are SEHNR and FQNEAQ (reference sequence). CDR3 sequence: CASVGTAYEQYF. CDR3 coding DNA: TGTGCCAGCGTGGGGACAGCCTACGAGCAGTACTTC.

In this sample, this clonotype turned up once. This chain uses TRBV27 with TRBJ1-1; D is unresolved. V was trimmed by 0 bases and J by 8 bases, leaving 13 bases between them. Germline loops: CDR1 MNHEY, CDR2 SMNVEV (reference sequence). This CDR3 comprises 14 residues. Written as DNA, the CDR3 is TGTGCCAGCAGTTTATCGAGAAGAGATGAAGAAGCTTTCTTT. Translation: CASSLSRRDEEAFF.

This clonotype was picked up a small number of times. The chain joins TRBV6-5 to TRBJ2-7; D call uncertain. The germline CDR1 and CDR2 sequences are MNHEY and SVGAGI. Trimming shortened V by 2 bases and J by 4 bases, and 9 bases separated the two germline ends. This CDR3 spans 13 amino acids. The CDR3 loop is CASSYTPEYEQYF. The CDR3 region has the DNA TGTGCCAGCAGTTACACCCCAGAGTACGAGCAGTACTTC.

This clonotype was observed at least ten times. The chain is built from TRBV4-1 and TRBJ1-2, with a tentative D call TRBD1 (5 bases). The V end was cut by 5 bases, the J end by 3 bases, with 13 bases between. There are 14 residues in the CDR3. CDR1 is MGHRA and CDR2 is YSYEKL in the germline V gene. CDR3 loop: CASSAIGEDYGYTF. CDR3 bases: TGCGCCAGCAGCGCAATAGGGGAGGACTATGGCTACACCTTC.

V and J are TRBV9 and TRBJ1-5; tentative D call: TRBD1 (6 bases). Trimming removed 3 bases from V and 2 bases from J, with 12 bases in between. The CDR3 runs to 15 residues. Per germline, CDR1 SGDLS and CDR2 YYNGEE. CDR3 coding DNA: TGTGCCAGCAGCGCATCAGGGGTAGGCAATCAGCCCCAGCATTTT. The encoded protein is CASSASGVGNQPQHF.

This clonotype appeared once. The V call is TRBV6-2 or TRBV6-3, the J call TRBJ1-5; no clear D. Germline V gene sequence: CDR1 MNHEY, CDR2 SVGEGT. There are 14 residues in the CDR3. Trimming cost V 3 bases and J 5 bases, with 11 bases left between them. CDR3 region: CASSYEAFYQPQHF. DNA of the CDR3: TGTGCCAGCAGTTATGAGGCGTTTTATCAGCCCCAGCATTTT.

J is TRBJ2-7 and V is TRBV4-2, with 9 bases that match TRBD2. V lost 8 bases, J lost 2 bases, and 10 bases stayed unmatched. This CDR3 has 15 amino acids. The V gene's germline CDR1 is LGHNA and CDR2 YNFKEQ. CDR3 in DNA: TGTGCCAGCTCAGCCGGGGCTAGCGGGGCCTACGAGCAGTACTTC. It encodes CASSAGASGAYEQYF.

The V call is TRBV5-6, the J call TRBJ2-7, with 10 nucleotides matching TRBD1. Germline loops: CDR1 SGHDT, CDR2 YYEEEE. The CDR3 is 15 amino acids. CDR3 sequence: CVSSLPGTGEYEQYV. CDR3 in DNA: TGTGTCAGCAGCTTACCTGGGACAGGGGAATACGAGCAGTACGTC.

The chain uses TRBV12-3 or TRBV12-4 and TRBJ2-5, with D hard to call. The CDR3 loop spans 13 amino acids. With 8 bases removed from V and 4 bases from J, the gap between germline ends came to 14 bases. This CDR3 reads CASRFLGRETQYF. The CDR3, as DNA: TGTGCCAGCCGGTTTTTGGGTCGAGAGACCCAGTACTTC.

This clonotype was seen only a few times. V usage is TRBV4-2 and J usage is TRBJ2-7; D tentatively fits TRBD1 or TRBD2 (5 bases each). Germline CDR1 and CDR2: LGHNA and YNFKEQ. CDR3 length: 17 residues. V lost 0 bases, J lost 2 bases, and 17 bases lay in between. CDR3 loop: CASSQDGRDVHPYEQYV. DNA of the CDR3: TGTGCCAGCAGCCAAGATGGCAGGGACGTTCATCCCTACGAGCAGTACGTC.

The rearrangement links TRBV7-9 to TRBJ1-1; D remains ambiguous. From germline, CDR1 is SEHNR and CDR2 FQNEAQ (reference sequence). This CDR3 is 13 amino acids long. The V end lost 5 bases, the J end lost 4 bases, and 11 bases lay between the germline ends. CDR3 region: CASSTREFTEAFF. Here the CDR3 DNA reads TGTGCCAGCAGCACAAGGGAGTTCACTGAAGCTTTCTTT.

The genes are TRBV5-6 and TRBJ2-7; D call uncertain. The V gene's germline CDR1 is SGHDT and CDR2 YYEEEE. The CDR3 spans 12 residues. V lost 2 bases and J lost 7, with 10 bases in between. CDR3 bases: TGTGCCAGCAGCTTTATAGGGCGAGAGCAGTACGTC. This codes for CASSFIGREQYV.